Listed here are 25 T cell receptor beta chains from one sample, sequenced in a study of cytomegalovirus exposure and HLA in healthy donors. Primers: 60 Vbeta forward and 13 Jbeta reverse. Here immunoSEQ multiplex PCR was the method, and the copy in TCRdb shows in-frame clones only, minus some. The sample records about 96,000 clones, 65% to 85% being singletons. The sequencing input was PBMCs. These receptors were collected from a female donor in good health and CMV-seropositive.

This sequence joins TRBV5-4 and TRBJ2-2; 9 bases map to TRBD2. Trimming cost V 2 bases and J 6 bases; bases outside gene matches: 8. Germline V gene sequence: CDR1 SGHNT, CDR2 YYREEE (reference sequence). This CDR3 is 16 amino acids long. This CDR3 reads CASSFGASGVSGELFF. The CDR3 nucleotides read TGTGCCAGCAGCTTCGGGGCTAGCGGGGTGTCCGGGGAGCTGTTTTTT.

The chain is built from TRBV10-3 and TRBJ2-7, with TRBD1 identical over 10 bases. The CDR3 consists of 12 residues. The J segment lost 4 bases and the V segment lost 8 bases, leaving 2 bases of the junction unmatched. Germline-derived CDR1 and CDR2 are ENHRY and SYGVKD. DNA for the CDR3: TGTGCCATCCGGGACAGGGGATACGAGCAGTACTTC. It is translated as CAIRDRGYEQYF.

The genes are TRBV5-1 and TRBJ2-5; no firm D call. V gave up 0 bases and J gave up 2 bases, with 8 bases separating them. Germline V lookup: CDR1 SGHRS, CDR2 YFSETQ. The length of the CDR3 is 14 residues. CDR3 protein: CASSLGPGQETQYF. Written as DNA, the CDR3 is TGCGCCAGCAGCTTGGGACCAGGACAAGAGACCCAGTACTTC.

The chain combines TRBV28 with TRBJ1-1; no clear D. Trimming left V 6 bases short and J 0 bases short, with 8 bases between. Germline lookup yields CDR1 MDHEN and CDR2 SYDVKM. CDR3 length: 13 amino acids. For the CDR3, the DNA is TGTGCCAGCAGCGAACTCATGAACACTGAAGCTTTCTTT. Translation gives CASSELMNTEAFF.

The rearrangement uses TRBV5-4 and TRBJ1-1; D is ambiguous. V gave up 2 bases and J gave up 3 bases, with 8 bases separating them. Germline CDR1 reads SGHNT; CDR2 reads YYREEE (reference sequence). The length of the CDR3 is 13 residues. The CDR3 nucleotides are TGTGCCAGCAGCTTTGGGCTGTACACTGAAGCTTTCTTT. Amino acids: CASSFGLYTEAFF.

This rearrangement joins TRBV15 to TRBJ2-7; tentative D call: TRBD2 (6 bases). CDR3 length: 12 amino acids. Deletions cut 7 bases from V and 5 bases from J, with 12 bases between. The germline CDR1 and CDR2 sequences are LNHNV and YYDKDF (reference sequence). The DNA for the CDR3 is TGTGCCACCACCCCCGGAGGGGACGAGCAGTACTTC. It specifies CATTPGGDEQYF.

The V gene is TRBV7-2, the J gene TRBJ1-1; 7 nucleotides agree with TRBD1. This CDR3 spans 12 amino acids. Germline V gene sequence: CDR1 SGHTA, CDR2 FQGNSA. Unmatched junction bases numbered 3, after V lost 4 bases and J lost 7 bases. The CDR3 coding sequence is TGTGCCAGCAGCTCGGGACAGCGTGAAGCTTTCTTT. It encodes CASSSGQREAFF.

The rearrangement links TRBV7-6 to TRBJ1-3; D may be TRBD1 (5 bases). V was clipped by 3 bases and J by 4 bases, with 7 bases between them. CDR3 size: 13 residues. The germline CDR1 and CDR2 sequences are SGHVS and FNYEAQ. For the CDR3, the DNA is TGTGCCAGCAGCTTCAGGACAGGAAACACCATATATTTT. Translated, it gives CASSFRTGNTIYF.

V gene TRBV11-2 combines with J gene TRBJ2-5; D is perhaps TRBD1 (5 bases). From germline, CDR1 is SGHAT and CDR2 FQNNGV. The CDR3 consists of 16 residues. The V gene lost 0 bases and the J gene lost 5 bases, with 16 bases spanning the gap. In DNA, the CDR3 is TGTGCCAGCAGCTTAGATAGGAAAGGGGTCAGGGAGACCCAGTACTTC. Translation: CASSLDRKGVRETQYF.

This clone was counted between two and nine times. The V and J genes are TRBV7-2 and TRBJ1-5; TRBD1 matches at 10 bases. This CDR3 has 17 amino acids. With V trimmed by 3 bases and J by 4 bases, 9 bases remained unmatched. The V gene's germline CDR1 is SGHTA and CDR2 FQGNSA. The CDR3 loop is CASSLYPGQGSNQPQHF. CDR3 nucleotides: TGTGCCAGCAGCTTGTATCCGGGACAGGGGTCGAATCAGCCCCAGCATTTT. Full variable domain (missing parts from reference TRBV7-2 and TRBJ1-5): GAGVSQSPSNKVTEKGKDVELRCDPISGHTALYWYRQSLGQGLEFLIYFQGNSAPDKSGLPSDRFSAERTGGSVSTLTIQRTQQEDSAVYLCASSLYPGQGSNQPQHFGDGTRLSIL.

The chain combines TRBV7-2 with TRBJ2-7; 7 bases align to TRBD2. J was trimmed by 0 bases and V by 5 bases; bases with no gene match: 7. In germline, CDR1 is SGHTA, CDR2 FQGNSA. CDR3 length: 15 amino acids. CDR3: CASSLTSANSYEQYF. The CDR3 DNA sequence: TGTGCCAGCAGCCTAACTAGCGCTAACTCCTACGAGCAGTACTTC.

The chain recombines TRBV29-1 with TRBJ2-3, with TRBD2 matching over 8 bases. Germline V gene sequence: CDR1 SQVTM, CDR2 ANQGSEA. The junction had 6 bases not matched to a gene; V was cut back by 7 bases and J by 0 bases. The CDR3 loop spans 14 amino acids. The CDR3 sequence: CSATSGLSTDTQYF. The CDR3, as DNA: TGCAGCGCTACTAGCGGTCTTAGCACAGATACGCAGTATTTT.

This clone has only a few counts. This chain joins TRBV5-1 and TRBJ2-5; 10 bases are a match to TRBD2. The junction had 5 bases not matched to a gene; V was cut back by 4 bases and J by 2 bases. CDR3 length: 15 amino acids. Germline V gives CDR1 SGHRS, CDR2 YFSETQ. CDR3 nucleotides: TGCGCCAGCAGCCCTAGCGGGAGCCGGCAAGAGACCCAGTACTTC. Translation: CASSPSGSRQETQYF.

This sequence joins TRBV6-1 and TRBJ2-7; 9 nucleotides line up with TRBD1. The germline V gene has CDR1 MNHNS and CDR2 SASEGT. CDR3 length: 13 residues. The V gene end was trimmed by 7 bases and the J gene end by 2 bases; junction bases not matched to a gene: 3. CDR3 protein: CASKGQGTYEQYF. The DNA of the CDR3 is TGTGCCAGCAAGGGACAGGGCACCTACGAGCAGTACTTC.

CDR3 nucleotides: TGTGCCAGCAGCCAAGGGTCGCAGGACAGGGGAGGGAATGGCTACACCTTC. The encoded protein is CASSQGSQDRGGNGYTF. This rearrangement joins TRBV4-2 to TRBJ1-2, with 9 bases fitting TRBD1. The junction had 12 bases not matched to a gene; V was cut back by 1 base and J by 6 bases. CDR1 is LGHNA, CDR2 YNFKEQ, per germline. This CDR3 contains 17 residues.

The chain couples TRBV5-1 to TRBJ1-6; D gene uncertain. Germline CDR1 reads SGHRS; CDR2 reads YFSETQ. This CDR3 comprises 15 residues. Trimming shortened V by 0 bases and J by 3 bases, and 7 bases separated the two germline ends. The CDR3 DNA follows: TGCGCCAGCAGCTTGGCCCAAAACTATAATTCACCCCTCCACTTT. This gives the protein CASSLAQNYNSPLHF.

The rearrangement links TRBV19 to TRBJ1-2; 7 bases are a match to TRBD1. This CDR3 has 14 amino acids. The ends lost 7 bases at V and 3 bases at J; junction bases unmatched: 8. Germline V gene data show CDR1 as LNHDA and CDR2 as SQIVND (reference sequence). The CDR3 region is CASKRQGLDYGYTF. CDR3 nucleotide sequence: TGTGCCAGTAAACGACAGGGACTAGACTATGGCTACACCTTC.

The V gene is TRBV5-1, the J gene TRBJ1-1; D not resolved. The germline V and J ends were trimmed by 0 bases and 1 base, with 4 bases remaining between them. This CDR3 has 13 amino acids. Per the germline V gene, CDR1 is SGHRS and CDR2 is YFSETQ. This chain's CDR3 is CASSLAPNTEAFF. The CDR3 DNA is TGCGCCAGCAGCTTGGCTCCGAACACTGAAGCTTTCTTT.

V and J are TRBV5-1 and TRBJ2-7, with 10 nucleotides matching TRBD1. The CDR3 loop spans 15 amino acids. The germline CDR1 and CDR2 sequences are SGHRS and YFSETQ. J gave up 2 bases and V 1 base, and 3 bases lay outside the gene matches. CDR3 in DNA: TGCGCCAGCAGCTTGCCCGGACAGGGGGCCTACGAGCAGTACTTC. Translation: CASSLPGQGAYEQYF.

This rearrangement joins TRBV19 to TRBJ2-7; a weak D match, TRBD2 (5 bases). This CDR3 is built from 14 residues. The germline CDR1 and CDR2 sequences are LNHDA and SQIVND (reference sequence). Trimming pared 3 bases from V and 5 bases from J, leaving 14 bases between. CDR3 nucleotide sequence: TGTGCCAGTAGTATCGCGGGCCCAAGAGACGAGCAGTACTTC. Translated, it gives CASSIAGPRDEQYF. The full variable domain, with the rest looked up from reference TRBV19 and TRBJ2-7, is DGGITQSPKYLFRKEGQNVTLSCEQNLNHDAMYWYRQDPGQGLRLIYYSQIVNDFQKGDIAEGYSVSREKKESFPLTVTSAQKNPTAFYLCASSIAGPRDEQYFGPGTRLTVT.

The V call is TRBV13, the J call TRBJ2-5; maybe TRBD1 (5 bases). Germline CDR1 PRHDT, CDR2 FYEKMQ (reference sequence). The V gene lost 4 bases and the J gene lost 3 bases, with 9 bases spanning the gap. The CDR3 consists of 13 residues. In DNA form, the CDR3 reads TGTGCCAGCAGCTCCAGACAGAAAGAGACCCAGTACTTC. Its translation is CASSSRQKETQYF.

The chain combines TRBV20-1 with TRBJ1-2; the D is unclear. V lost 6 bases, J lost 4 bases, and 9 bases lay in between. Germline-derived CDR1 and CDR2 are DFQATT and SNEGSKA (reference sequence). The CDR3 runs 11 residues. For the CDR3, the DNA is TGCAGTGCGCAAAGCGGCTATGGCTACACCTTC. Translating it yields CSAQSGYGYTF.

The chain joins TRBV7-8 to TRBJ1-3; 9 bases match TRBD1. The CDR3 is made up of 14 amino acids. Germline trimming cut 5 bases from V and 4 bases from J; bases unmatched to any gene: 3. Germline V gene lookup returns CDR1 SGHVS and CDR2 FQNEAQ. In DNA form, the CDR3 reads TGTGCCAGCAGCACAGGACAGGGGGGAAACACCATATATTTT. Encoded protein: CASSTGQGGNTIYF. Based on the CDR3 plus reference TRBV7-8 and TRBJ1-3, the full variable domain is GAGVSQSPRYKVAKRGQDVALRCDPISGHVSLFWYQQALGQGPEFLTYFQNEAQLDKSGLPSDRFFAERPEGSVSTLKIQRTQQEDSAVYLCASSTGQGGNTIYFGEGSWLTVV.

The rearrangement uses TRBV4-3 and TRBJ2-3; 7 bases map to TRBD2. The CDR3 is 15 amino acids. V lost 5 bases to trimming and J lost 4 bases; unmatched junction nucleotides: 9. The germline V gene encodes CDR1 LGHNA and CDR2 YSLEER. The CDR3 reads CASSSRAGASDTQYF. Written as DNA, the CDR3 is TGCGCCAGCAGCTCCCGGGCGGGAGCTTCAGATACGCAGTATTTT.

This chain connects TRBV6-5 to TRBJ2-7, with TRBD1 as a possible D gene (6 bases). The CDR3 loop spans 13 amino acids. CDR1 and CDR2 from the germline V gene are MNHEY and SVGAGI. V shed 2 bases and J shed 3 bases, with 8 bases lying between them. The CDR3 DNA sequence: TGTGCCAGCAGTTACGGACAGAGCTACGAGCAGTACTTC. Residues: CASSYGQSYEQYF.